The 31 T cell receptor beta chains below were found in one sample sequenced in a study of shared clonotypes between healthy human individuals. Profiling relied on immunoSEQ multiplex PCR, and the TCRdb table lists in-frame clones only, not all of them. Counted here are some 500,000 clones, over 60% occurring once; the ten biggest clones make up around 12%. Sequenced input: PBMCs. The receptor source for this set is a middle-aged woman in good health. Some clones in this sample may be carry-over from other donors' samples.

The J gene is TRBJ2-1, the V gene TRBV27; D unclear. This CDR3 has 13 amino acids. Germline values: CDR1 MNHEY, CDR2 SMNVEV (reference sequence). The V end was cut by 3 bases, the J end by 0 bases, with 3 bases between. The CDR3 protein is CASSFTSYNEQFF. The CDR3 region has the DNA TGTGCCAGCAGTTTCACCTCCTACAATGAGCAGTTCTTC.

The chain uses TRBV5-1 and TRBJ2-7; D tentatively fits TRBD1 or TRBD2 (5 bases each). The germline gives CDR1 SGHRS, CDR2 YFSETQ. V gave up 2 bases and J gave up 3 bases, with 18 bases separating them. The CDR3 covers 16 residues. Here the CDR3 reads CASSFGVGDQRYEQYF. Here the CDR3 DNA reads TGCGCCAGCAGCTTTGGGGTCGGGGACCAGCGCTACGAGCAGTACTTC.

The chain is built from TRBV7-8 and TRBJ1-1; D may be TRBD1 (6 bases). This CDR3 region has 13 residues. V lost 6 bases to trimming and J lost 4 bases, with 12 bases between them. The germline V gene has CDR1 SGHVS and CDR2 FQNEAQ. CDR3 sequence reads: CASRIRGGTEAFF. The DNA of the CDR3 is TGTGCCAGCAGGATAAGGGGGGGCACTGAAGCTTTCTTT.

The chain uses TRBV28 and TRBJ1-2; D uncertain. The CDR3 has 13 residues. Trimming shortened V by 3 bases and J by 8 bases, and 13 bases separated the two germline ends. Germline CDR1 and CDR2: MDHEN and SYDVKM. For the CDR3, the DNA is TGTGCCAGCAGTTTGACGGAGGGAGAGGGCTACACCTTC. Translating it yields CASSLTEGEGYTF.

This clone appeared a few times. The chain uses TRBV6-6 and TRBJ2-1, with 11 bases matching TRBD2. The V segment lost 9 bases and the J segment 5 bases; nucleotides outside the gene matches: 3. The V gene's germline CDR1 is MNHNY and CDR2 SVGAGI (reference sequence). There are 13 residues in the CDR3. The CDR3 protein is CASSGRAHNEQFF. In DNA, the CDR3 is TGTGCCAGTAGCGGGAGGGCCCACAATGAGCAGTTCTTC.

Comments on this clone: A read error is the likely source, as a far larger clone sits one nucleotide away. Without the conserved terminal phenylalanine or tryptophan, this CDR3 likely stems from a read error. CDR3 DNA: TGTGCCTGGAACGACTATGGCTACACCGTC. It encodes CAWNDYGYTV. The rearrangement uses TRBV30 and TRBJ1-2; D is unclear. The CDR3 runs to 10 residues. CDR1 is GTSNPN, CDR2 SVGIG, per germline (reference sequence). The V end was cut by 4 bases, the J end by 3 bases, with 3 bases between.

This clone was observed a few times. The chain combines TRBV5-4 with TRBJ2-1; maybe TRBD2 (5 bases). CDR1 SGHNT and CDR2 YYREEE come from the germline V gene (reference sequence). The V and J ends lost 0 bases and 10 bases respectively, with 23 bases between them. CDR3 length: 17 residues. The CDR3 spells CASSLVYHGIGREEQFF. The CDR3 DNA reads as TGTGCCAGCAGCTTGGTCTATCACGGCATTGGGAGAGAAGAGCAGTTCTTC.

V is TRBV5-3 and J is TRBJ2-2; TRBD1 matches at 12 bases. TRBV5-3 is known as an ORF, though its function is uncertain. V dropped 6 bases and J dropped 2; count of bases not matched to a gene: 5. The CDR3 is 16 amino acids. The CDR3 loop reads CARTRDRGRNTGELFF. In DNA, the CDR3 is TGTGCCAGAACCCGGGACAGGGGGCGAAACACCGGGGAGCTGTTTTTT.

The chain recombines TRBV5-1 with TRBJ2-3; TRBD2 is a possible D gene (5 bases). This CDR3 has 15 residues. V was clipped by 0 bases and J by 1 base, with 9 bases between them. CDR1 and CDR2 from the germline V gene are SGHRS and YFSETQ. The CDR3 nucleotides are TGCGCCAGCAGCTTGGGTGGTAGCGGCACAGATACGCAGTATTTT. Translation gives CASSLGGSGTDTQYF.

The chain combines TRBV5-4 with TRBJ1-2; D unclear. CDR3 length equals 13 residues. Trimming cost V 4 bases and J 5 bases, with 12 bases left between them. Germline V CDR1 and CDR2: SGHNT, YYREEE (reference sequence). In DNA form, the CDR3 reads TGTGCCAGCAGCCCGGGCCTCACTTATGGCTACACCTTC. Encoded protein: CASSPGLTYGYTF.

This clone was counted at least ten times. This chain connects TRBV7-3 to TRBJ2-3, with 10 bases lining up with TRBD2. This CDR3 is 15 amino acids long. Germline values: CDR1 SGHTA, CDR2 FQGTGA. V was clipped by 5 bases and J by 0 bases; unmatched bases: 2. The CDR3 nucleotides read TGTGCCAGCAGCGTGACTAGCGGGAGCACAGATACGCAGTATTTT. Amino acid sequence: CASSVTSGSTDTQYF. Full variable domain (remainder filled in from reference TRBV7-3 and TRBJ2-3): GAGVSQTPSNKVTEKGKYVELRCDPISGHTALYWYRQSLGQGPEFLIYFQGTGAADDSGLPNDRFFAVRPEGSVSTLKIQRTERGDSAVYLCASSVTSGSTDTQYFGPGTRLTVL.

The chain employs TRBV11-1 and TRBJ1-3; D is uncertain. Trimming stripped 5 bases from V and 0 bases from J, with 11 bases between. Germline CDR1 reads SGHAT; CDR2 reads FQDESV (reference sequence). The CDR3 length is 15 residues. The CDR3 DNA is TGTGCCAGCAGCGCCGGACGGGGCTCTGGAAACACCATATATTTT. This encodes CASSAGRGSGNTIYF.

The genes are TRBV10-1 and TRBJ2-1; 8 bases match TRBD1. CDR1 WNHNN and CDR2 SYGVQD come from the germline V gene (reference sequence). This CDR3 is built from 14 residues. The V segment lost 10 bases and the J segment 6 bases; nucleotides outside the gene matches: 11. The DNA for the CDR3 is TGCGCCACCCGAAAGGACAGGGAGGTCAATGAGCAGTTCTTC. As protein: CATRKDREVNEQFF.

The chain has TRBV28 and TRBJ2-1; D might be TRBD2 (5 bases). V was trimmed by 8 bases and J by 0 bases, leaving 14 bases between them. This CDR3 has 15 residues. The germline V gene encodes CDR1 MDHEN and CDR2 SYDVKM. This CDR3 is CASVRQRISYNEQFF. The CDR3 DNA is TGTGCCAGCGTAAGGCAGCGGATCTCCTACAATGAGCAGTTCTTC.

The chain has TRBV4-2 and TRBJ2-2; TRBD2 matches 8 bases. Germline V lookup: CDR1 LGHNA, CDR2 YNFKEQ. The V and J ends lost 0 bases and 2 bases, in that order; junction bases with no gene match: 5. The CDR3 is 17 residues long. In DNA, the CDR3 is TGTGCCAGCAGCCAAGAATCCCTAGCGGGTAACACCGGGGAGCTGTTTTTT. Translating gives CASSQESLAGNTGELFF.

CDR3 protein: CASLNSYEQYF. In DNA, the CDR3 is TGTGCCAGCCTAAACTCCTACGAGCAGTACTTC. V usage is TRBV28 and J usage is TRBJ2-7; no reliable D call. CDR1 and CDR2 from the germline V gene are MDHEN and SYDVKM. V was cut by 8 bases and J by 0 bases, with 5 bases left in between. CDR3 size: 11 residues.

The V gene is TRBV7-9, the J gene TRBJ2-7; 10 bases map to TRBD1. Per the germline V gene, CDR1 is SEHNR and CDR2 is FQNEAQ (reference sequence). The CDR3 is made up of 13 amino acids. Losses at the gene ends were 1 base for V and 6 bases for J; bases not matched to a gene: 0. The CDR3 coding sequence is TGTGCCAGCAGCTTAGGACAGGGGGCCGAGCAGTACTTC. As protein: CASSLGQGAEQYF.

The genes are TRBV19 and TRBJ2-7; 9 bases fit TRBD2. V shed 3 bases, J shed 3 bases, and the junction held 6 bases outside the gene matches. CDR1 LNHDA and CDR2 SQIVND come from the germline V gene (reference sequence). The CDR3 contains 15 residues. In nucleotides, the CDR3 is TGTGCCAGTAGTATCTGGACTAGCGCCAGCTACGAGCAGTACTTC. Translation: CASSIWTSASYEQYF. Variable domain in full (rest from reference TRBV19 and TRBJ2-7): DGGITQSPKYLFRKEGQNVTLSCEQNLNHDAMYWYRQDPGQGLRLIYYSQIVNDFQKGDIAEGYSVSREKKESFPLTVTSAQKNPTAFYLCASSIWTSASYEQYFGPGTRLTVT.

This clone has a count of ten or more. The J gene is TRBJ2-2, the V gene TRBV7-2, with 9 bases identical to TRBD2. The CDR3 runs 15 residues. CDR1 and CDR2 (germline): SGHTA, FQGNSA. J lost 7 bases, V lost 6 bases, and 9 bases had no gene match. In nucleotides, the CDR3 is TGTGCCAGCAGTACGGCAGCGGGAGGTGACGGGGAGCTGTTTTTT. Its protein is CASSTAAGGDGELFF. Full variable domain (remainder filled in from reference TRBV7-2 and TRBJ2-2): GAGVSQSPSNKVTEKGKDVELRCDPISGHTALYWYRQSLGQGLEFLIYFQGNSAPDKSGLPSDRFSAERTGGSVSTLTIQRTQQEDSAVYLCASSTAAGGDGELFFGEGSRLTVL.

J is TRBJ1-4 and V is TRBV28, with 11 bases lining up with TRBD1. CDR1 is MDHEN and CDR2 is SYDVKM in the germline V gene. The CDR3 runs 15 residues. The J segment lost 8 bases and the V segment lost 4 bases, leaving 6 bases of the junction unmatched. CDR3 in DNA: TGTGCCAGCAGTTCGGGACAGGGGGTACGAGAAAAACTGTTTTTT. Translated: CASSSGQGVREKLFF.

V gene TRBV5-4 combines with J gene TRBJ2-3; D is possibly TRBD2 (6 bases). Germline CDR1 and CDR2: SGHNT and YYREEE (reference sequence). This CDR3 is built from 15 residues. V was clipped by 3 bases and J by 5 bases, with 16 bases between them. CDR3 loop: CASSYSGRWRDTQYF. The CDR3 DNA reads TGTGCCAGCAGCTATTCAGGGAGGTGGAGAGATACGCAGTATTTT.

The V gene is TRBV2, the J gene TRBJ1-3; 7 positions agree with TRBD1. Germline CDR1 and CDR2: SNHLY and FYNNEI. There are 16 residues in the CDR3. The ends lost 4 bases at V and 0 bases at J; junction bases unmatched: 6. As DNA, the CDR3 is TGTGCCAGCAGTGCGAGGGGGCCTTACTCTGGAAACACCATATATTTT. This encodes CASSARGPYSGNTIYF. Full variable domain (rest looked up from reference TRBV2 and TRBJ1-3): EPEVTQTPSHQVTQMGQEVILRCVPISNHLYFYWYRQILGQKVEFLVSFYNNEISEKSEIFDDQFSVERPDGSNFTLKIRSTKLEDSAMYFCASSARGPYSGNTIYFGEGSWLTVV.

The chain joins TRBV6-6 to TRBJ1-5; 11 nucleotides align to TRBD1. The CDR3 contains 16 residues. Losses at the gene ends were 0 bases for V and 4 bases for J; bases not matched to a gene: 2. Germline V gene sequence: CDR1 MNHNY, CDR2 SVGAGI (reference sequence). The chain's CDR3 is CASSYSGQGANQPQHF. The CDR3 DNA is TGTGCCAGCAGTTACTCCGGACAGGGGGCTAATCAGCCCCAGCATTTT.

For this clone: Just one base apart from a much larger clone, this may be a read error. The identical CDR3 is also encoded by other nucleotide sequences in the sample. The chain carries TRBV6-1 and TRBJ2-7; possible D gene TRBD1, 5 bases. The CDR3 extends over 15 amino acids. Germline CDR1 is MNHNS and CDR2 is SASEGT. V was cut by 1 base and J by 0 bases, with 10 bases left in between. The CDR3 spells CASSEGGISSYEQYF. The CDR3 DNA sequence: TGTGCCAGCAGTGAAGGGGGCATTTCCTCCTACGAGCAGTACTTC.

The rearrangement joins TRBV2 to TRBJ2-6, with unresolved D. Germline loops: CDR1 SNHLY, CDR2 FYNNEI. V was shortened by 7 bases and J by 0 bases, with 16 bases between the two germline ends. CDR3 length: 17 amino acids. The CDR3: CASTPFGSFSGANVLTF. The CDR3 nucleotides read TGTGCCAGCACCCCCTTTGGTAGCTTCTCTGGGGCCAACGTCCTGACTTTC.

V usage is TRBV18 and J usage is TRBJ2-1; TRBD1 is a possible D gene (5 bases). The CDR3 runs 12 residues. Germline assignment: CDR1 KGHSH and CDR2 LQKENI. Trimming left V 2 bases short and J 7 bases short, with 6 bases between. The CDR3 loop reads CASSPAGNEQFF. In nucleotides, the CDR3 is TGTGCCAGCTCACCAGCAGGGAATGAGCAGTTCTTC.

The chain has TRBV4-2 and TRBJ2-2, with 8 bases matching TRBD2. The V gene end was trimmed by 0 bases and the J gene end by 9 bases; junction bases not matched to a gene: 12. Germline CDR1 reads LGHNA; CDR2 reads YNFKEQ. The CDR3 totals 17 residues. This CDR3 is CASSQDQSGRNSRELFF. As DNA, the CDR3 is TGTGCCAGCAGCCAAGACCAAAGCGGGAGAAATTCGCGGGAGCTGTTTTTT.

Regarding this clone: The same CDR3 is also encoded by other DNA sequences in this sample. The rearrangement joins TRBV30 to TRBJ2-3; TRBD2 is a possible D gene (5 bases). Germline values: CDR1 GTSNPN, CDR2 SVGIG (reference sequence). This CDR3 region has 12 residues. Trimming stripped 0 bases from V and 6 bases from J, with 7 bases between. CDR3 DNA sequence: TGTGCCTGGAGTGTAGGAGGCGATACGCAGTATTTT. It is translated as CAWSVGGDTQYF.

Details on this clone: This sequence is one base from a far larger clone and is likely a read error. V and J are TRBV15 and TRBJ1-1; D gene unclear. The CDR3 has 14 amino acids. Germline assignment: CDR1 LNHNV and CDR2 YYDKDF (reference sequence). Trimming pared 3 bases from V and 3 bases from J, leaving 11 bases between. Written as DNA, the CDR3 is TGTGCCACCAGCAGGAAAGCGGAGGACACTGAAGCTTTCTTT. As protein: CATSRKAEDTEAFF.

V usage is TRBV6-5 and J usage is TRBJ2-7; D possibly corresponds to TRBD1 (6 bases). CDR1 MNHEY and CDR2 SVGAGI come from the germline V gene. V was trimmed by 6 bases and J by 0 bases, leaving 12 bases between them. The CDR3 has 14 residues. The CDR3 is CASRFGTNSYEQYF. Here the CDR3 DNA reads TGTGCCAGCAGATTCGGGACAAACTCCTACGAGCAGTACTTC.

Ten or more counts support this clone. An end of the junction differs from the germline gene, which may be a read error. The identical CDR3 is also encoded by other nucleotide sequences in the sample. The chain uses TRBV11-2 and TRBJ2-6; D possibly uses TRBD1 or TRBD2 (7 bases each). The CDR3 length is 14 residues. Germline V gene data show CDR1 as SGHAT and CDR2 as FQNNGV. The CDR3 nucleotides read TGTGCCGGCAGGGGGAGGGCTGGGGCCAACGTCCTGACTTTC. It specifies CAGRGRAGANVLTF.